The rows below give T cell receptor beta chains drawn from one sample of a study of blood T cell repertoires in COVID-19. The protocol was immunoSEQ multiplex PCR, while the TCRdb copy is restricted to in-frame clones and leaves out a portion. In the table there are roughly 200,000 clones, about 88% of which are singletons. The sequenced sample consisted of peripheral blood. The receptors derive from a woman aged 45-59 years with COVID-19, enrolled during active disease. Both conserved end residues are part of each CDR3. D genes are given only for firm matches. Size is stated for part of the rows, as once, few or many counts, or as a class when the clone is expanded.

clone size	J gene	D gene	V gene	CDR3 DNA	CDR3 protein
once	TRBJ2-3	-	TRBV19	TGTGCCAGTAGTAAGTTGTTGGACAGACTTTCCACAGATACGCAGTATTTT	CASSKLLDRLSTDTQYF
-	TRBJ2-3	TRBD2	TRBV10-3	TGTGCCATCAGTGAGCCCACCGGACTAGCGGGGGGGCGGGACACAGATACGCAGTATTTT	CAISEPTGLAGGRDTDTQYF
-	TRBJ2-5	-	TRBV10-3	TGTGCCATCAGTGGACAAGATCAAGAGACCCAGTACTTC	CAISGQDQETQYF
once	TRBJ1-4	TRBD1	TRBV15	TGTGCCACCAGCAGTGGGACAGGGGGAGGTGAAAAACTGTTTTTT	CATSSGTGGGEKLFF
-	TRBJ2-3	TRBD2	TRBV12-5	TGTGCTAGTGGTTCAGGACTAGCGGGGAACACAGATACGCAGTATTTT	CASGSGLAGNTDTQYF
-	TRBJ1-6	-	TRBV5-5	TGTGCCAGCCGACAATATGGTCCGTTCCTCCACTTT	CASRQYGPFLHF
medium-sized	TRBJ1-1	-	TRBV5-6	TGTGCCAGCAGCTTGTGGGGGGAGAACACTGAAGCTTTCTTT	CASSLWGENTEAFF
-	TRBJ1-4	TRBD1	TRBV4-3	TGCGCCAGCAGCCAAGAGGGACAGGGGCTTAATGAAAAACTGTTTTTT	CASSQEGQGLNEKLFF
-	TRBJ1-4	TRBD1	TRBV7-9	TGTGCCAGCAGCCTGGGACAGTTAGATGAAAAACTGTTTTTT	CASSLGQLDEKLFF
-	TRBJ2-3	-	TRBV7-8	TGTGCCAGCAGCTTAGCCCCCCTCGGAGGGGCGAAAGATACGCAGTATTTT	CASSLAPLGGAKDTQYF
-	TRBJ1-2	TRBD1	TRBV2	TGTGCCAGCAGTGAGACAGGGGCGAGGGGCTACACCTTC	CASSETGARGYTF
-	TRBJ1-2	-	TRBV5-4	TGTGCCAGCAGCGTGTTTCTTCTCCTTGGCAGACCGGGGGTGGATTATGGCTACACCTTC	CASSVFLLLGRPGVDYGYTF
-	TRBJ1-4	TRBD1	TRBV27	TGTGCCAGCAGTCTCGGACAGGGGGTTGCTAATGAAAAACTGTTTTTT	CASSLGQGVANEKLFF
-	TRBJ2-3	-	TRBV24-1	TGTGCCACCGGTGGATACGGGACAGATACGCAGTATTTT	CATGGYGTDTQYF
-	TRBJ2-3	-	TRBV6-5	TGTGCCAGCAGTTCTAACGAACTATCGGATACGCAGTATTTT	CASSSNELSDTQYF
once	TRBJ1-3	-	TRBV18	TGTGCCAGCTCATCAAATCCGGGATTCGTAAGGGGAAACACCATATATTTT	CASSSNPGFVRGNTIYF
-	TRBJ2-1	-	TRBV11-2	TGTGCCAGCAGCTTTTTAGGTAGGAGGGGCAAGGATGAGCAGTTCTTC	CASSFLGRRGKDEQFF
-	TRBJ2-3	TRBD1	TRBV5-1	TGCGCCAGCAGCTCCGGACAGGGGGCGCGCACAGATACGCAGTATTTT	CASSSGQGARTDTQYF
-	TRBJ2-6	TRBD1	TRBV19	TGTGCCACTAGCCCGGGACAGCTTATTCCTGGGGCCAACGTCCTGACTTTC	CATSPGQLIPGANVLTF
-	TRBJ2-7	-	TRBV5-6	TGTGCCAGCAGTCCCGTCCAGGGAGGCGAGCAGTACTTC	CASSPVQGGEQYF
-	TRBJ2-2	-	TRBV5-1	TGCGCCAGCAGCCTAGGGGGGGTCACCGGGGAGCTGTTTTTT	CASSLGGVTGELFF
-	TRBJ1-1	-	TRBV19	TGTGCCAGTAGTATTCTGAGGGGGGAAGCTTTCTTT	CASSILRGEAFF
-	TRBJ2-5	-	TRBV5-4	TGTGCCAGCAGATTAGGGGGGGGGCGAGAGACCCAGTACTTC	CASRLGGGRETQYF
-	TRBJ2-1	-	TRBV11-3	TGTGCCAGCAGCTTAGGGCCGTCATCCTACAATGAGCAGTTCTTC	CASSLGPSSYNEQFF
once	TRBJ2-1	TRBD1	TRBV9	TGTGCCAGCAGCGCGGGACAGGGGTGGGGGATTGGGCAGTTCTTC	CASSAGQGWGIGQFF
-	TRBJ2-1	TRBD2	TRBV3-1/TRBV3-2	TGTGCCAGCAGCCAAGGGGTTAGCGGGGGGTCCAGAGCCTACAATGAGCAGTTCTTC	CASSQGVSGGSRAYNEQFF
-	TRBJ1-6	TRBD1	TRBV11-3	TGTGCCAGCAGCTCGAGATCCGGGACAGGGAATTCACCCCTCCACTTT	CASSSRSGTGNSPLHF
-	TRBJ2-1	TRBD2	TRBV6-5	TGTGCCAGCAGCAGCGGGGGGAACGGTTACAATGAGCAGTTCTTC	CASSSGGNGYNEQFF
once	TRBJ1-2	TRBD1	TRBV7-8	TGTGCCAGCAGCTCCGGACAGGGGGCGAGTGGCTACACCTTC	CASSSGQGASGYTF
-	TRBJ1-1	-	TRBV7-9	TGTGCCAGCAGCTTGGGAGCTGCCACTGAAGCTTTCTTT	CASSLGAATEAFF
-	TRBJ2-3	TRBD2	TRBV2	TGTGCCAGCAGTGAAGGCCTAGCGGGGGGGGCAGATACGCAGTATTTT	CASSEGLAGGADTQYF
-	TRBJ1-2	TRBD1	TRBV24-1	TGTGCCACCAGAGACAGGGGGGTAGGCTACACCTTC	CATRDRGVGYTF
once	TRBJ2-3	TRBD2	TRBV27	TGTGCCAGCAGGCGGGGGGGCCTCACAGATACGCAGTATTTT	CASRRGGLTDTQYF
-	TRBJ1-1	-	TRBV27	TGTGCCAGCAGGCCCCTTGGAGGGGACGCTTTCTTT	CASRPLGGDAFF
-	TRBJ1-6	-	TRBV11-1	TGTGCCAGCAGCCCGACACAGGGTAGGAATTCACCCCTCCACTTT	CASSPTQGRNSPLHF
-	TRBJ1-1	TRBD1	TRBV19	TGTGCCAGTAAGTCCTTCGGACAGGGCTCTGAAGCTTTCTTT	CASKSFGQGSEAFF
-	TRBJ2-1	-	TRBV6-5	TGTGCCAGCAGTACAGGGAGAACGTCCTACAATGAGCAGTTCTTC	CASSTGRTSYNEQFF
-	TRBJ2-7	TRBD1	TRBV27	TGTGCCAGCTCCTCCCCTCTGCGGACAGGAAGGGAGTACTTC	CASSSPLRTGREYF
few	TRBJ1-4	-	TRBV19	TGTGCCAGTAGTCTACAGGGCCTGAATGAAAAACTGTTTTTT	CASSLQGLNEKLFF
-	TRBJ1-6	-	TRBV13	TGTGCCAGCAGCTCACTCGGGATTCCTTATAATTCACCCCTCCACTTT	CASSSLGIPYNSPLHF
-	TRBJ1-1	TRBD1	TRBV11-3	TGTGCCAGCAGCCCTGGACAGGGCACTGAAGCTTTCTTT	CASSPGQGTEAFF
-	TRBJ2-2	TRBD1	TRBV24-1	TGTGCCACCAGTGAGGGACAGGGAGGAACCGGGGAGCTGTTTTTT	CATSEGQGGTGELFF
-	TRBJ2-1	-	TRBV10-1	TGCGCCAGCAGGAAGACAGGTGGTCCGTACAATGAGCAGTTCTTC	CASRKTGGPYNEQFF
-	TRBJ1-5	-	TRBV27	TGTGCCAGCAGTTTGTGGGGGGGCGCTGATCAGCCCCAGCATTTT	CASSLWGGADQPQHF
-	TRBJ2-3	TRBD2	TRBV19	TGTGCCAGTCACCGACGGGGGGGCTACAGCACAGATACGCAGTATTTT	CASHRRGGYSTDTQYF
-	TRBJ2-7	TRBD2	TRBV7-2	TGTGCCAGCAGCATACTAGCGGGGGGCTACGAGCAGTACTTC	CASSILAGGYEQYF
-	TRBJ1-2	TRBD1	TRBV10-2	TGCGCCAGCAGAGATACAGGGGGGAAGTACTATGGCTACACCTTC	CASRDTGGKYYGYTF
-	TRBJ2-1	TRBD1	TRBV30	TGTGCCTGGAGTCCCGACAGGGCGCAATACAATGAGCAGTTCTTC	CAWSPDRAQYNEQFF
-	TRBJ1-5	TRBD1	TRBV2	TGTGCCAGCAGGCCCGGGACAGGGTACAATCAGCCCCAGCATTTT	CASRPGTGYNQPQHF